This T cell receptor beta chain was sequenced in a study of radiotherapy plus CTLA-4 blockade in lung cancer (dated by TCRdb to the late 2010s). Describing the broader study: Objective responses occurred in 18% of enrolled patients, and less than 35% achieved disease control. Summary of the overall study and its limitations: TCR clones derived from tumors expanded in peripheral blood after treatment with radiotherapy and ipilimumab. The strongest predictors of response, as reported, were early dynamic changes in blood T cell clones along with a rise in serum interferon-beta after radiation.

V has 4 bases trimmed and J has 5 bases trimmed; junction bases matching no gene number 13. Taken from the germline V gene, the CDR1 and CDR2 loops are MDHEN and SYDVKM. The CDR3 has 17 amino acids, counting the end cysteine and phenylalanine. Solely the CDR3 DNA is kept, with 51 bases framed from the first base. The study tested focal radiation therapy combined with CTLA-4 blockade (ipilimumab) in patients with chemo-refractory metastatic non-small-cell lung cancer. The library was made by the immunoSEQ multiplex PCR assay. Here the immuneACCESS table is served through TCRdb, limited to in-frame sequences with V and J called. Missing clones are a known gap in these copies; in checked studies unresolved V genes cover under half, and the rest lacks a known reason. In this sample the table shows over 60,000 clones, more than 75% of which occur a single time. Around two fifths of the sample is held by the ten biggest clonotypes.

Worth noting for this clone: This receptor's antigen is unknown. Base qualities were left out, and no much larger clone turns up one base away.

The chain is made from TRBV28 and TRBJ1-2, and TRBD1 matches 10 of the central bases. Sequences were derived from peripheral blood, sampled from a patient treated with radiotherapy plus ipilimumab. The sequence was collected from a human donor with non-small cell lung cancer that progressed on radiotherapy plus ipilimumab. The nucleotide sequence is given as TGTGCCAGCAGTTCACTTTTTTGGGACAGGGGTTTTTATGGCTACACCTTC. Its coded protein is CASSSLFWDRGFYGYTF.